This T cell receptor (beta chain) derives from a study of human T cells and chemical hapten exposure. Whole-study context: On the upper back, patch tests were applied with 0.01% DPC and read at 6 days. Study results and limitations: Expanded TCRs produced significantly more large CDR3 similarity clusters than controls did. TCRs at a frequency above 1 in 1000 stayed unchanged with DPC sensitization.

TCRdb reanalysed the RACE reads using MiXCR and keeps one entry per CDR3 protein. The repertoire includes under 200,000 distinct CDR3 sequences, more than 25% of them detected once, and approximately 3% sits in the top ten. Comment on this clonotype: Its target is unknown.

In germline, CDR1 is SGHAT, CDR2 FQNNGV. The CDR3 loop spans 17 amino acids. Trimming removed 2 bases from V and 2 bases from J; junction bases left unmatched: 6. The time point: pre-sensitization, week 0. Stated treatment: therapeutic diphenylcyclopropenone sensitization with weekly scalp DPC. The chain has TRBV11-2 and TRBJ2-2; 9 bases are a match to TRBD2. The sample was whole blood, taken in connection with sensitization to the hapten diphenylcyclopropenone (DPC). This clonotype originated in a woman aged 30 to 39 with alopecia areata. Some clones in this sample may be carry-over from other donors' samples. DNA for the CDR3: TGTGCCAGCAGCTTACACTCAGCGGGGGGAAACACCGGGGAGCTGTTTTTT. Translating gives CASSLHSAGGNTGELFF.